This T cell receptor beta chain was recovered during a study of CD8 T cells in ankylosing spondylitis (dated 2017 in TCRdb). Regarding the study in general: The study profiled T cell receptor beta repertoires in healthy donors and ankylosing spondylitis patients to find disease-linked TCR variants. Samples of peripheral blood were taken, and for ankylosing spondylitis patients, synovial fluid was collected as well. The full study cohort was made up of approximately 27 ankylosing spondylitis patients and about a hundred healthy donors. The paper as a whole reports these results and caveats: The disease-linked clones were reported to be significantly enriched in matched synovial fluid samples from ankylosing spondylitis patients. Some motif variants had previously been reported in the synovial fluid and blood of reactive arthritis patients, which suggests shared mechanisms of disease initiation. In peripheral blood, the disease-linked clones were found at relatively low frequencies and had a CD8+ phenotype. Blood from ankylosing spondylitis patients appeared to be characterized by a TCR beta motif made up of several highly homologous amino acid variants.

The sample holds a few counts of this clonotype. Its specific antigen is unknown. Base qualities are missing; no much larger clone stands one base away. According to the germline V gene, CDR1 reads SGHRS and CDR2 reads YFSETQ. Trimming leaves V shorter by 6 bases and J shorter by 9 bases, with the junction holding 10 bases beyond the gene matches. The CDR3 numbers 14 residues from cysteine through phenylalanine. The DNA shown is the 42-base CDR3, in frame from base 1. Sequencing instrument: Illumina HiSeq 2500. TCR beta libraries were prepared by quantitative 5'-RACE with molecular barcodes. Regarding the original processing steps: A new computational method, built on a probabilistic model of VDJ rearrangement, was used to identify disease-linked TCR variants. TCRdb reanalyzed the raw reads on its own, using fastp at Q25 for trimming and MiXCR for clone calling, and kept in-frame beta chains. Here each entry gathers all rows of one CDR3 protein and keeps the most common genes and DNA. TCRdb, not the authors, supplied the V and J calls. For this sample the table gives some 840,000 distinct CDR3 sequences, of which about 10% were detected only once. In total, the top ten clones hold approximately 0.51% of the sample.

The rearrangement joined TRBV5-1 to TRBJ2-1, with 9 bases matching TRBD1. The sequence derives from a male donor with ankylosing spondylitis. The sample comprised blood, either unsorted or a sorted T cell fraction (not recorded which). The nucleotide sequence reads as follows: TGCGCCAGCACGATACAGGGGGCCTCAGGTGAGCAGTTCTTC. It translates to CASTIQGASGEQFF.